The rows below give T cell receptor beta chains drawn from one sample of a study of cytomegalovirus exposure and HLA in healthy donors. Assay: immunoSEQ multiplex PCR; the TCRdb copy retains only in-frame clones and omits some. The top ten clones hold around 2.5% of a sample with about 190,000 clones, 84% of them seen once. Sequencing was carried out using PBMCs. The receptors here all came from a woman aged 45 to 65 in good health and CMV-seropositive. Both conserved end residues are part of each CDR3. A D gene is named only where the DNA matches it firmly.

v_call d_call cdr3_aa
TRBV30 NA CAWSVKGAGETQYF
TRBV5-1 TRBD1 CASSLGGTGSSYEQYF
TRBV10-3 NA CAISEARDSYEQYF
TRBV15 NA CATWSSVSGYTF
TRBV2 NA CASSEAGGSGYTF
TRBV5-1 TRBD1 CASSLESRGFPLGELFF
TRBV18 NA CASSPEEVSYEQYF
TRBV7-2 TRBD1 CASSYGDSHEAFF
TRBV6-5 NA CASRRGGRMGGYTF
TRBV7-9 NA CASSQLDRLNTEAFF
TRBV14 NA CASSQERRGPADTQYF
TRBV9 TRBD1 CASSFGQGGRETQYF
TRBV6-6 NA CASSYYVSGGNGELFF
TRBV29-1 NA CSVESREDGQYF
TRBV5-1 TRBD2 CASSLGRDRETQYF
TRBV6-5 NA CASIRGQGAYEQYF
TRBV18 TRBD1 CASSRDRVDQPQHF
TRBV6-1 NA CASLSPGVGEKLFF
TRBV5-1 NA CASSFGSSYNEQFF
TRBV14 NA CASSQAGQRGGELFF
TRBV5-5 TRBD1 CASSLELWDRTSYGYTF
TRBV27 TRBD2 CASSFFGGAYEQYF
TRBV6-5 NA CASSYSPSSASVEAFF
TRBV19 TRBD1 CASSKPGQSKKLFF
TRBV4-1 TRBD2 CASSQGPTSGGFYNEQFF
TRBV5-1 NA CASSLPTGYNEQFF
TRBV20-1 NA CSASLRGGYTF
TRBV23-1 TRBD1 CASKGQGVPGGYGYTF
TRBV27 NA CASSLNRVRTEAFF
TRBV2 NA CASSFGAGRYTEAFF
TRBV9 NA CASSVGGGQVLQETQYF
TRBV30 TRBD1 CAWGRGTGNTGELFF
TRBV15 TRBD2 CATSRDLSGGTDTQYF
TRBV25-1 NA CASSSTGINSPLHF
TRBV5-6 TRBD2 CASSVVAAGGALGDTQYF
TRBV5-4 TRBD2 CASSSGTSVDEQFF
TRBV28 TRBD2 CASSPPGLAGYNEQFF